Listed below are T cell receptor beta chains from one sample, sequenced in a study of spatial heterogeneity in lung cancer. From the 5' RACE reads, TCRdb called clonotypes with MiXCR, one entry per CDR3 protein. The sample has roughly 120,000 distinct CDR3 sequences; 12% are singletons. Sequences were derived from PBMCs, sampled at follow-up. The receptors originated from a male donor with early-stage non-small cell lung cancer. The CDR3 runs from the conserved cysteine through the conserved F or W. The D gene is left open where the match is weak. A clone size is listed for some rows: how often the clone was seen (once, few, many), or a class if it is expanded.

abundance	v_gene	j_gene	d_gene	CDR3nt	CDR3aa
NA	TRBV9	TRBJ2-7	TRBD2	TGTGCCAGCAGCGTAGGTAGCGGGGGGCGTTACTCCTACGAGCAGTACTTC	CASSVGSGGRYSYEQYF
many	TRBV10-3	TRBJ1-1	NA	TGTGCCATCAGCCAGGGTGGGAACACTGAAGCTTTCTTT	CAISQGGNTEAFF
many	TRBV7-2	TRBJ2-1	NA	TGTGCCAGCAGCTTAGCCTGGGATGAGCAGTTCTTC	CASSLAWDEQFF
NA	TRBV7-2	TRBJ1-2	NA	TGTGCCAGCAGCTTTCAACAGGGTGGCAATGGCTACACCTTC	CASSFQQGGNGYTF
few	TRBV28	TRBJ2-7	NA	TGTGCCAGCAGTTTAGGTAGGGGAGCCCACTACGAGCAGTACTTC	CASSLGRGAHYEQYF
few	TRBV20-1	TRBJ2-3	TRBD2	TGCAGTGCTAGAGATACCGGGGGGATCACAGATACGCAGTATTTT	CSARDTGGITDTQYF
NA	TRBV20-1	TRBJ1-6	NA	TGCAGTGCTAGCGGGGAAACAGGGACCAATTCACCCCTCCACTTT	CSASGETGTNSPLHF
many	TRBV9	TRBJ1-5	TRBD1	TGTGCCAGCAGCGCCCCCGGACAGGGGAACAATCAGCCCCAGCATTTT	CASSAPGQGNNQPQHF
many	TRBV7-2	TRBJ1-5	NA	TGTGCCAGCAGCTTAACGGTGGGTCAGCCCCAGCATTTT	CASSLTVGQPQHF
few	TRBV29-1	TRBJ2-1	NA	TGCAGCGCCGCAAGGGGGAACTACAATGAGCAGTTCTTC	CSAARGNYNEQFF
many	TRBV28	TRBJ1-5	NA	TGTGCCAGCACCCTGTCTGTTAGCAATCAGCCCCAGCATTTT	CASTLSVSNQPQHF
NA	TRBV29-1	TRBJ2-5	NA	TGCAGCGTATTCCCGGGGGAGGAGACCCAGTACTTC	CSVFPGEETQYF
few	TRBV4-1	TRBJ2-1	TRBD1	TGCGCCAGCACCAGGGAGGGACAGGGCCCCTCCTACAATGAGCAGTTCTTC	CASTREGQGPSYNEQFF
few	TRBV20-1	TRBJ1-6	TRBD1	TGCAGTGCTAGACAAGACAGGGGTAATTCACCCCTCCACTTT	CSARQDRGNSPLHF
NA	TRBV6-5	TRBJ1-5	TRBD1	TGTGCCAGCAGAGACCTCGGACAGGGCAAGGGAAATCAGCCCCAGCATTTT	CASRDLGQGKGNQPQHF
NA	TRBV5-1	TRBJ1-3	NA	TGCGCCAGCACCGGGGGTGGCTTCTCTGGAAACACCATATATTTT	CASTGGGFSGNTIYF
many	TRBV15	TRBJ1-1	NA	TGTGCCACCGCGGTTAGGGGTTTGAACACTGAAGCTTTCTTT	CATAVRGLNTEAFF
NA	TRBV12-3/TRBV12-4	TRBJ2-2	NA	TGTGCCAGCAGTTTACCGGGCGGGGAGCTGTTTTTT	CASSLPGGELFF
NA	TRBV5-1	TRBJ2-3	NA	TGCGCCAGCAGCTTGGTTCCTGAGCGCACAGATACGCAGTATTTT	CASSLVPERTDTQYF
NA	TRBV5-1	TRBJ2-6	NA	TGCGCCAGCAGCTTGGATGGAGAAGCTGGGGCCAACGTCCTGACTTTC	CASSLDGEAGANVLTF
NA	TRBV20-1	TRBJ1-1	TRBD1	TGCAGTGCTCGAGACAGGGGGCCTGACACTGAAGCTTTCTTT	CSARDRGPDTEAFF
many	TRBV29-1	TRBJ2-1	TRBD2	TGCAGCTATGGACTAGCGGGGCGACGCTCCTACAATGAGCAGTTCTTC	CSYGLAGRRSYNEQFF
NA	TRBV7-9	TRBJ2-7	NA	TGTGCCAGCAGCCGCTTATCCTACGAGCAGTACTTC	CASSRLSYEQYF
NA	TRBV20-1	TRBJ1-4	NA	TGCAGTGCTACTCCGGGACGGATAACTAATGAAAAACTGTTTTTT	CSATPGRITNEKLFF
few	TRBV5-1	TRBJ1-2	TRBD1	TGCGCCAGCAGCTTGACAGGGGGTTCAAACTATGGCTACACCTTC	CASSLTGGSNYGYTF
NA	TRBV27	TRBJ2-1	NA	TGTGCCAGCAGTTTATCCCACTCCCTTTTAGGGGCAGGTTACAATGAGCAGTTCTTC	CASSLSHSLLGAGYNEQFF
many	TRBV29-1	TRBJ2-2	TRBD2	TGCAGCGTTCCCCTAGCGGGGGCCAACACCGGGGAGCTGTTTTTT	CSVPLAGANTGELFF